This T cell receptor beta chain was captured by sequencing in a study of blood T cell repertoires in COVID-19. As for the study in general: Acute and convalescent COVID-19 samples came from the United States, Italy and Spain. Sources were T cells, B-cell-depleted T cells, or PBMCs; the material itself was cDNA or gDNA.

CDR1 and CDR2 (germline): MNHEY, SMNVEV (reference sequence). This CDR3 region has 14 residues. The V and J ends lost 5 bases and 2 bases respectively, with 12 bases between them. As handled by the study authors: Scientists estimated how many nucleated cells there were by amplifying reference gene primers. Using immunoSEQ multiplex PCR, the repertoire was profiled, and TCRdb retains in-frame clones only, with some absent. V and J calls and clone size are those listed in that table; D and trimming were worked out from the DNA. The table includes roughly 280,000 clones, 89% detected once. The sample taken for sequencing was peripheral blood. This TCR was recovered from a man aged 50-60 years with acute or convalescent COVID-19. The chain employs TRBV27 and TRBJ1-2; possibly TRBD1 for D (5 bases). The CDR3 region is CASSPRDGNYGYTF. CDR3 in DNA: TGTGCCAGCAGTCCGCGGGACGGGAACTATGGCTACACCTTC.